These 14 T cell receptor beta chains were all obtained from the same sample, sequenced in a study of liver allograft versus peripheral blood T cells. Overall study: Recipients' peripheral blood served as the comparator for T cell receptor repertoires in transplanted livers.

TCRdb passed the reads through MiXCR, listing each CDR3 protein once. The data show 370 or so distinct CDR3 sequences, with around 25% seen just once and roughly 72% held by the top ten. These receptors were taken from a human patient who had a liver transplant. Part of the T cell pool may stem from the graft donor.

Relative to its sample, this clonotype is medium-sized (0.01 to 0.1%). This sequence joins TRBV6-5 and TRBJ1-1; no firm D call. CDR1 and CDR2 from the germline V gene are MNHEY and SVGAGI. This CDR3 is 11 amino acids long. Trimming left V 6 bases short and J 6 bases short, with 8 bases between. CDR3 sequence (DNA): TGTGCCAGCAGCGAGGGATCTGAAGCTTTCTTT. This codes for CASSEGSEAFF.

This chain joins TRBV29-1 and TRBJ1-3; D gene uncertain. CDR3 length: 11 amino acids. Germline lookup yields CDR1 SQVTM and CDR2 ANQGSEA. The ends were cut back, 5 bases at V and 1 base at J, with 3 bases in the middle. CDR3 residues: CSVWSGNTIYF. CDR3 coding DNA: TGCAGCGTTTGGTCTGGAAACACCATATATTTT.

The rearrangement uses TRBV7-2 and TRBJ1-2; possibly TRBD1 for D (5 bases). The germline gives CDR1 SGHTA, CDR2 FQGNSA. The V end was cut by 5 bases, the J end by 0 bases, with 16 bases between. This CDR3 is built from 16 residues. CDR3 DNA: TGTGCCAGCAGCCACCGCCAGGGAGGGGCTAACTATGGCTACACCTTC. This gives the protein CASSHRQGGANYGYTF.

This clonotype is categorized as medium-sized (0.01 to 0.1%). The DNA for the CDR3 is TGTGCCAGCAGTTTGGCGGGAGGTTCCTACAATGAGCAGTTCTTC. Amino acids: CASSLAGGSYNEQFF. V usage is TRBV27 and J usage is TRBJ2-1; 8 positions match TRBD2. Germline assignment: CDR1 MNHEY and CDR2 SMNVEV (reference sequence). This CDR3 is built from 15 residues. V was pared by 3 bases and J by 1 base, with 2 bases of the junction left unmatched.

By sample share, this clonotype is medium-sized. The V gene is TRBV6-1, the J gene TRBJ2-3, with 10 bases aligning to TRBD1. V was clipped by 0 bases and J by 2 bases; unmatched bases: 8. Germline V lookup: CDR1 MNHNS, CDR2 SASEGT. CDR3 length equals 18 residues. The CDR3 DNA reads TGTGCCAGCAGTGAAGCTCCGGGACAGGGGATTTCCACAGATACGCAGTATTTT. It is translated as CASSEAPGQGISTDTQYF.

This clonotype is termed medium-sized. The genes are TRBV27 and TRBJ2-1; D gene uncertain. The CDR3 is made up of 12 amino acids. From germline, CDR1 is MNHEY and CDR2 SMNVEV (reference sequence). Trimming took 5 bases from V and 4 from J, leaving 6 bases between them. The CDR3 bases are TGTGCCAGCAGTCCTCAGTACAATGAGCAGTTCTTC. Encoded protein: CASSPQYNEQFF.

This clonotype is judged hyperexpanded (1% or more). J is TRBJ1-5 and V is TRBV6-5; TRBD1 is a possible D gene (6 bases). This CDR3 is built from 14 residues. V lost 9 bases to trimming and J lost 0 bases, with 12 bases between them. CDR1 is MNHEY, CDR2 SVGAGI, per germline. The CDR3 DNA reads TGTGCCAGTTCCGGAGGGGGTAGCAATCAGCCCCAGCATTTT. The encoded protein is CASSGGGSNQPQHF.

This clonotype was detected many times. V usage is TRBV7-2 and J usage is TRBJ1-1; D not certain. Between the trimmed V and J ends, which lost 1 base and 0 bases, there was a span of 12 bases. Germline CDR1 is SGHTA and CDR2 is FQGNSA. The CDR3 is made up of 16 amino acids. CDR3 sequence reads: CASSLVVESMNTEAFF. The CDR3 DNA is TGTGCCAGCAGCTTAGTTGTGGAGAGCATGAACACTGAAGCTTTCTTT. Supplemented by reference TRBV7-2 and TRBJ1-1, the full variable domain reads GAGVSQSPSNKVTEKGKDVELRCDPISGHTALYWYRQSLGQGLEFLIYFQGNSAPDKSGLPSDRFSAERTGGSVSTLTIQRTQQEDSAVYLCASSLVVESMNTEAFFGQGTRLTVV.

By sample share, this clonotype is large. The chain uses TRBV18 and TRBJ1-6, with a possible D match to TRBD2 (6 bases). The DNA end favors TRBJ2-1, so the J call may be wrong. CDR3 length: 11 residues. The germline gives CDR1 KGHSH, CDR2 LQKENI. DNA for the CDR3: TGTGCCAGCTCACCGGGGGGACTGCAGTTCTTC. Translated: CASSPGGLQFF.

This chain connects TRBV12-3 or TRBV12-4 to TRBJ1-1, with D possibly TRBD1 on 5 matching bases. The CDR3 is made up of 13 amino acids. V was cut by 6 bases and J by 6 bases, with 14 bases left in between. CDR3 bases: TGTGCCAGCAGACCTACAGGTCTGGCTGAAGCTTTCTTT. Translating it yields CASRPTGLAEAFF.

In its sample, this clonotype is medium-sized (0.01 to 0.1%). This chain joins TRBV30 and TRBJ2-1, with a weak D call TRBD2 (6 bases). The CDR3 runs to 11 residues. Germline loops: CDR1 GTSNPN, CDR2 SVGIG (reference sequence). The V and J ends lost 5 bases and 8 bases respectively, with 10 bases between them. CDR3 bases: TGTGCCTGGGGGGGAGGCCATGAGCAGTTCTTC. This translates into CAWGGGHEQFF.

This clonotype is judged large (0.1 to 1%). V usage is TRBV5-6 and J usage is TRBJ1-2; no firm D call. This CDR3 is 14 amino acids long. V lost 0 bases, J lost 3 bases, and 9 bases lay in between. CDR1 is SGHDT and CDR2 is YYEEEE in the germline V gene. Written as DNA, the CDR3 is TGTGCCAGCAGCTTGGTCGAGGGCTACTATGGCTACACCTTC. Its translation is CASSLVEGYYGYTF.

The chain couples TRBV10-3 to TRBJ1-3, with D maybe TRBD1 (6 bases). This CDR3 is built from 14 residues. Germline V CDR1 and CDR2: ENHRY, SYGVKD. The V end lost 9 bases, the J end lost 2 bases, and 14 bases lay between the germline ends. CDR3 protein: CAITAGTTGNTIYF. DNA for the CDR3: TGTGCCATAACAGCAGGGACAACTGGAAACACCATATATTTT.

In this sample, this clonotype is medium-sized. The chain links TRBV20-1 to TRBJ2-1; TRBD2 matches 8 bases. Germline-derived CDR1 and CDR2 are DFQATT and SNEGSKA (reference sequence). V lost 6 bases and J lost 5; bases outside the gene matches: 6. This CDR3 is built from 13 residues. The CDR3 loop reads CSAVAGSNNEQFF. Written as DNA, the CDR3 is TGCAGTGCGGTAGCGGGAAGCAACAATGAGCAGTTCTTC.